A single sample gave rise to the 2 T cell receptor beta chains below, sequenced in a study of OX40 agonist ivuxolimab in advanced cancers. Produced via immunoSEQ multiplex PCR; TCRdb's table is partial and in-frame only. The data contain about 31,000 clones, less than 90% of them singletons. Material: CD4+ or CD8+ T cells sorted from blood, obtained in a trial of the OX40 agonist ivuxolimab. The receptors come from an adult with an advanced solid tumor such as melanoma, head and neck, liver or kidney cancer.

This chain joins TRBV4-1 and TRBJ2-5; D gene uncertain. V shed 1 base and J shed 3 bases, with 24 bases lying between them. CDR3 length equals 19 residues. Germline loops: CDR1 MGHRA, CDR2 YSYEKL. The CDR3 nucleotides read TGCGCCAGCAGCCAAGCTCCCCCGGAAAAAAGTTTCTCCAAAGAGACCCAGTACTTC. It yields the protein CASSQAPPEKSFSKETQYF.

The genes are TRBV5-1 and TRBJ2-5, with D possibly matching TRBD1 (6 bases). The ends were cut back, 2 bases at V and 5 bases at J, with 16 bases in the middle. The CDR3 contains 15 residues. Germline-derived CDR1 and CDR2 are SGHRS and YFSETQ. The CDR3 DNA is TGCGCCAGCAGCTTCAATACAGGGTTTCGGGAGACCCAGTACTTC. This sequence encodes CASSFNTGFRETQYF.